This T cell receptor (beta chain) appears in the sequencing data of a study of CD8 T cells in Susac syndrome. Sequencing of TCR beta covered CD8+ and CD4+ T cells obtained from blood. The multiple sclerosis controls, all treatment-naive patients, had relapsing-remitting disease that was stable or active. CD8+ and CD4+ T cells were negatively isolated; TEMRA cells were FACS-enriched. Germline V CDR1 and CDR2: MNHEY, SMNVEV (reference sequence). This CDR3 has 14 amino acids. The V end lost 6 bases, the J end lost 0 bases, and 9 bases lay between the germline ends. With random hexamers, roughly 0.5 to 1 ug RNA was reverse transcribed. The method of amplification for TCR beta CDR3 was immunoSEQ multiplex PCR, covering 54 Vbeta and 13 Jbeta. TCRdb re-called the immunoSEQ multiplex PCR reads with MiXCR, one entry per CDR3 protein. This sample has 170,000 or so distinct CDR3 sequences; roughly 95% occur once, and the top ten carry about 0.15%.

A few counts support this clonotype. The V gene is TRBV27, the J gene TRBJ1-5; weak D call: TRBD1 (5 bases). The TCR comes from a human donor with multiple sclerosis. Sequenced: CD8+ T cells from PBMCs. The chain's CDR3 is CASSVGTSNQPQHF. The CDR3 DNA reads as TGTGCCAGCAGCGTGGGGACTAGCAATCAGCCCCAGCATTTT.